The present TCR beta chain was sequenced within a study of cytomegalovirus exposure and HLA in healthy donors. Notes on this clone: Its antigen is as yet unknown.

From germline, CDR1 is GTSNPN and CDR2 SVGIG (reference sequence). CDR3 length equals 15 residues. V shed 0 bases, J shed 7 bases, and the junction held 8 bases outside the gene matches. Donors came from a validation cohort of some 110 subjects, distinct from the first 666-subject cohort. Overall study results and limits: The study labeled 170 or so TCR beta chains cytomegalovirus-associated. A classifier reportedly called cytomegalovirus status with high sensitivity and specificity. Generally TCR sequences proved uncommon, though certain public TCRs appeared in numerous donors.

TCRdb's table, derived via immunoSEQ multiplex PCR, lists solely in-frame clones and lacks some. Altogether 130,000 to 150,000 clones are present, roughly nine tenths being singletons, with the ten largest covering over 3%. The clonotype originates from a young woman in good health and CMV-seropositive. Sequencing used PBMCs. The chain recombines TRBV30 with TRBJ1-5; 8 bases are a match to TRBD1. CDR3 coding DNA: TGTGCCTGGAGTGTAGGTGGACAGGGAGGCCAGCCCCAGCATTTT. It translates to CAWSVGGQGGQPQHF.